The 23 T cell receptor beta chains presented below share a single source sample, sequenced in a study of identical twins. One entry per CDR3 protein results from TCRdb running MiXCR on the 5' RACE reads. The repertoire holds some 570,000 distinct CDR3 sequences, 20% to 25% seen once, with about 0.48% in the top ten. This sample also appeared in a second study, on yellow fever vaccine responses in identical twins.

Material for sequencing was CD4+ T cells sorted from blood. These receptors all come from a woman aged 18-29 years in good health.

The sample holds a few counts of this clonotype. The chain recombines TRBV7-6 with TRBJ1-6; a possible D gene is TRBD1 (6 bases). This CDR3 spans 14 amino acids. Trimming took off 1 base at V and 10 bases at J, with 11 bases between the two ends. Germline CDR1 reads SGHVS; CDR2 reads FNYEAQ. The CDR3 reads CASSLEPGESPLHF. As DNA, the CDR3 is TGTGCCAGCAGCTTAGAACCAGGGGAATCACCCCTCCACTTT.

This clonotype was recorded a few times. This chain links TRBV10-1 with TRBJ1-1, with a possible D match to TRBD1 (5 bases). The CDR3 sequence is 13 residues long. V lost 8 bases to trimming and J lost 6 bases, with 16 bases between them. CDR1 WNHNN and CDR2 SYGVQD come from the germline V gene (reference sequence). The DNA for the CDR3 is TGCGCCAGCGCGGGTCCCGGGGCCGCTGAAGCTTTCTTT. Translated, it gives CASAGPGAAEAFF.

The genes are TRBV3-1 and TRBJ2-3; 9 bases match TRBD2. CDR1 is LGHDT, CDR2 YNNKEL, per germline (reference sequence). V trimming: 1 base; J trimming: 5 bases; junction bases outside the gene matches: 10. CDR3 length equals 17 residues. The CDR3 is CASSQGVAGGALDTQYF. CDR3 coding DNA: TGTGCCAGCAGCCAAGGCGTCGCGGGGGGGGCCCTAGATACGCAGTATTTT.

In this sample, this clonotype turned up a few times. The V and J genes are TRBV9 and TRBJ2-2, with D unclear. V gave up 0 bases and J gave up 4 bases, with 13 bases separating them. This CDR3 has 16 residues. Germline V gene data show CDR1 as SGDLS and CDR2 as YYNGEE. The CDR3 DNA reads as TGTGCCAGCAGCGTAGTGGGATCAAGGACCACCGGGGAGCTGTTTTTT. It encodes CASSVVGSRTTGELFF.

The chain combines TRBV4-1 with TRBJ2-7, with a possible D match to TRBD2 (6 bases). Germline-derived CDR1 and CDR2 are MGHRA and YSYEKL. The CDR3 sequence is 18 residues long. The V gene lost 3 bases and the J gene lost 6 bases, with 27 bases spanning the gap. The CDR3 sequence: CASSQGVLRGWRGFEQYF. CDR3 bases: TGCGCCAGCAGCCAGGGGGTGTTAAGGGGATGGAGGGGTTTCGAGCAGTACTTC.

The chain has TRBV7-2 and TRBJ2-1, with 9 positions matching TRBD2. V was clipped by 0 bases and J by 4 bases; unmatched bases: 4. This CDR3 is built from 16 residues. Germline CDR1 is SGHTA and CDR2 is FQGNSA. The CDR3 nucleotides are TGTGCCAGCAGCTTAGCTGCGGGGGGGAGGTACAATGAGCAGTTCTTC. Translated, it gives CASSLAAGGRYNEQFF.

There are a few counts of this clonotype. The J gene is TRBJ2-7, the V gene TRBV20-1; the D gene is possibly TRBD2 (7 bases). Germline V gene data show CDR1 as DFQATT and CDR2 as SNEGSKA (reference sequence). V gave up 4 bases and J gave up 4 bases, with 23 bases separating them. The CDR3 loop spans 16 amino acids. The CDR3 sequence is CSATRAWGQGGYEQYF. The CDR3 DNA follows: TGCAGTGCTACGCGTGCTTGGGGGCAGGGAGGGTACGAGCAGTACTTC.

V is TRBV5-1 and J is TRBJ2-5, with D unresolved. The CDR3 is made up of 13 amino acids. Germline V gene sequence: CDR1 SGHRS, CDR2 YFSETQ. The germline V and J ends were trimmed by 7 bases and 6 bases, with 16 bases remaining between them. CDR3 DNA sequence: TGCGCCAGCGGAAGTGGTACCGTAAAGACCCAGTACTTC. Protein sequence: CASGSGTVKTQYF.

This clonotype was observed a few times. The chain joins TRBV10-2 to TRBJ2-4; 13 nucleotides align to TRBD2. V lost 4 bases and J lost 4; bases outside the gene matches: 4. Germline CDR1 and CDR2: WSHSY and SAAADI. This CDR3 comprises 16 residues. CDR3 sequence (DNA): TGCGCCAGCAGTGGTGGGACTAGCGGGGCGAAAAACATTCAGTACTTC. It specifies CASSGGTSGAKNIQYF.

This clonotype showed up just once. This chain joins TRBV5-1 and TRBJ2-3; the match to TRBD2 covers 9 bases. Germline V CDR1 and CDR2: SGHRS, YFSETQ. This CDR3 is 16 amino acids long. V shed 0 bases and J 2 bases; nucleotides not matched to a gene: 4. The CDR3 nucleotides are TGCGCCAGCAGCTTGGCCCTAGCGGGGAACACAGATACGCAGTATTTT. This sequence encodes CASSLALAGNTDTQYF.

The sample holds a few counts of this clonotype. The CDR3 region is CSVRAGGTTDTQYF. The DNA for the CDR3 is TGCAGCGTGCGAGCGGGGGGGACCACAGATACGCAGTATTTT. The rearrangement uses TRBV29-1 and TRBJ2-3; 10 bases are a match to TRBD2. The germline V gene encodes CDR1 SQVTM and CDR2 ANQGSEA. V dropped 6 bases and J dropped 2; count of bases not matched to a gene: 5. This CDR3 has 14 amino acids.

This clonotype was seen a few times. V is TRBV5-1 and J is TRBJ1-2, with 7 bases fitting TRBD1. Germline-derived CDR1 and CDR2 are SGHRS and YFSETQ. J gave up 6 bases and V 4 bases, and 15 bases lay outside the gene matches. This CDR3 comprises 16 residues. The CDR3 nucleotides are TGCGCCAGCAGCCCGGGACAGATTCCACGCTTGGATGGCTACACCTTC. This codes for CASSPGQIPRLDGYTF.

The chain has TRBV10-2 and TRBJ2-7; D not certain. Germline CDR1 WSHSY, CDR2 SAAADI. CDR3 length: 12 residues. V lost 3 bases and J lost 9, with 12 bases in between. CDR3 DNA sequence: TGCGCCAGCAGTGATATAGGAGAGGTGCAGTACGTC. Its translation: CASSDIGEVQYV.

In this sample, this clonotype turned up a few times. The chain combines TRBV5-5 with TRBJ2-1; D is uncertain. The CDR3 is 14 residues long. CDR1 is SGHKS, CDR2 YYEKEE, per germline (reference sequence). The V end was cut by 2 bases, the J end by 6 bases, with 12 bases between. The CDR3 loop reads CASSFLTPPNEQFF. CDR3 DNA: TGTGCCAGCAGCTTCCTCACCCCCCCCAATGAGCAGTTCTTC.

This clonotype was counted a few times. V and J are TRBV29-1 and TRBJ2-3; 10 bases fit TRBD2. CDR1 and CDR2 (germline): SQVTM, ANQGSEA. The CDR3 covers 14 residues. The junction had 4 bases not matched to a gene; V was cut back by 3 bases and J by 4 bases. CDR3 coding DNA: TGCAGCGTTGACAGCGGGGGGGCCTCAGATACGCAGTATTTT. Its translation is CSVDSGGASDTQYF.

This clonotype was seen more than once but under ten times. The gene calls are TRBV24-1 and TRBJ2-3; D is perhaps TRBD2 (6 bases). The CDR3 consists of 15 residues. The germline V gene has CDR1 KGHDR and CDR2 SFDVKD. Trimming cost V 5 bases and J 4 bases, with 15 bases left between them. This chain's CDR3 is CATSATQAGADTQYF. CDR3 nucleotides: TGTGCCACCAGTGCGACTCAAGCGGGTGCAGATACGCAGTATTTT.

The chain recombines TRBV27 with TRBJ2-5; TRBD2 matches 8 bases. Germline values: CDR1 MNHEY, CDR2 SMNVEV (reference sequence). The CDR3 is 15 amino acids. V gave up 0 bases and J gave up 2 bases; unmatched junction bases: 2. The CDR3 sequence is CASSLSGLVQETQYF. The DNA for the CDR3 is TGTGCCAGCAGTTTATCGGGACTAGTACAAGAGACCCAGTACTTC.

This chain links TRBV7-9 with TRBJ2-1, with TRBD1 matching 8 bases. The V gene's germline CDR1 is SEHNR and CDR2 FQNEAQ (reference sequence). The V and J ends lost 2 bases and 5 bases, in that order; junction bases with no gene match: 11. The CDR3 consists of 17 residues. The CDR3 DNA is TGTGCCAGCAGCTTACAGCAATTGGACAGGGTGGACAATGAGCAGTTCTTC. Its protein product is CASSLQQLDRVDNEQFF.

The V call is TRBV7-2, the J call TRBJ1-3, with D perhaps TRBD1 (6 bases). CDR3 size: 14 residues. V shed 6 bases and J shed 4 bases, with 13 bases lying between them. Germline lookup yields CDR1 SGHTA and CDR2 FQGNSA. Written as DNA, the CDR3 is TGTGCCAGCAGGAGCCCAGGGGAAGGAAACACCATATATTTT. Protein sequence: CASRSPGEGNTIYF.

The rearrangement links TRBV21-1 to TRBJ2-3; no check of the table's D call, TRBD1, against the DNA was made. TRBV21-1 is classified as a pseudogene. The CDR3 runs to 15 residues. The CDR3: CASSCPGHPTDTQYF. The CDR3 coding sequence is TGTGCCAGCAGCTGCCCGGGACACCCCACAGATACGCAGTATTTT.

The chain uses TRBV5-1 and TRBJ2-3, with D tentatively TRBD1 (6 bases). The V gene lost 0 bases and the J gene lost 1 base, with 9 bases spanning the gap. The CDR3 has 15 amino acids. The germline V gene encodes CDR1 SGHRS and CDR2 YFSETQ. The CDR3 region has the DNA TGCGCCAGCAGCTTGGATGGACAGCGCACAGATACGCAGTATTTT. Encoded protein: CASSLDGQRTDTQYF.

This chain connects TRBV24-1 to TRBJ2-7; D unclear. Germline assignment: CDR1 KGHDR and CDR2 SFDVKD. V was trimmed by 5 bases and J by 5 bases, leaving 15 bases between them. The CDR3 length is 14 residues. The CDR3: CATSASASFHEQYF. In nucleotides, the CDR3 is TGTGCCACCAGTGCAAGCGCGAGCTTCCACGAGCAGTACTTC.

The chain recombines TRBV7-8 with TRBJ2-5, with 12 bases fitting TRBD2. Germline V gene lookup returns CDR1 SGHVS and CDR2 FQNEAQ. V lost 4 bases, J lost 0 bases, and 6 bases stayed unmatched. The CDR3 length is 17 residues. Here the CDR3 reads CASSSGLAGRYQETQYF. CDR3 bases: TGTGCCAGCAGCTCTGGACTAGCGGGGAGGTACCAAGAGACCCAGTACTTC.